What follows is one T cell receptor beta chain and its context. Antigen unknown. This entry belongs to a study of CD8+ T cells in alopecia areata. Overall study: At a dose of 5 to 10 mg twice daily, oral tofacitinib was given to treated patients. Patients remained on tofacitinib for 6 to 18 months and then went 6 months without it.

V was pared by 4 bases and J by 1 base, with 4 bases between. The germline CDR1 and CDR2 sequences are SNHLY and FYNNEI. The CDR3 consists of 12 residues. Treatment meaning: oral pan-JAK inhibitor, 5-10 mg twice daily. Findings of the study overall: In patients, TCRs were shared less clearly than in mice, and HLA may possibly be involved. Higher clonality than in normal scalp was seen in lesional scalp, especially alopecia totalis/universalis.

It was cDNA, reverse transcribed from extracted RNA, that served as the sequencing template. This table comes from immunoSEQ multiplex PCR, and its TCRdb copy is limited to in-frame clones, with some not included. The table has 35,000 to 45,000 clones, roughly 92% seen once. This TCR derives from a human donor with alopecia areata. The starting material was CD8+ T cells sorted from blood, obtained at week 24, from a patient treated with tofacitinib. V usage is TRBV2 and J usage is TRBJ1-1; D ambiguous. The CDR3, as DNA: TGTGCCAGCAGTGGACCGAACACTGAAGCTTTCTTT. The encoded protein is CASSGPNTEAFF.